This paragraph covers one T cell receptor beta chain sequence. No cognate antigen has been identified for it. No base qualities exist here, and no much larger clone lies one base off it. TCRbeta CDR3 regions were amplified from genomic DNA using the immunoSEQ Assay, a bias-controlled multiplex PCR. In the source study's methods: The number of nucleated cells in each sample was estimated from the amplification of reference gene primers within the assay. To quantify the absolute abundance of each unique TCRbeta CDR3 rearrangement, sequence reads were collapsed and filtered. Productive Simpson clonality was computed per sample as the square root of Simpson's diversity index over productive rearrangements. Here the immuneACCESS table is served through TCRdb, limited to in-frame sequences with V and J called. Missing clones are a known gap in these copies; in checked studies unresolved V genes cover under half, and the rest lacks a known reason. For V, J and clone size, that table is used; D and trimming come from the DNA. For this sample there are some 230,000 clones; roughly 80% appear just once. The ten largest make up about 1.3% of the sample.

V loses 0 bases of germline sequence and J loses 7 bases, and the interval between the two ends is 11 bases. The germline V gene provides CDR1 SGHRS and CDR2 YFSETQ. The CDR3 covers 15 residues, taking in both the cysteine and the phenylalanine. Here the CDR3 DNA is all that survives: 45 bases in frame from base 1. The sample belongs to a study of blood T cell repertoires in COVID-19 (TCRdb year 2020). In the study overall: Samples from collaborators originated in the United States, Italy and Spain and spanned both the acute and convalescent phases of COVID-19. A de-identified subject ID, COVID-19 status, age in years and sex were almost always included in the sample metadata. The repertoires were released in a freely available public database meant as a resource for research on the immune response to SARS-CoV-2. Samples came from the ongoing ImmuneRACE study (first 160 participants) plus 1,254 subjects from 6 global collaborators. The material from the prospective study consisted of cDNA or gDNA derived from T cells, B-cell-depleted T cells, or PBMCs. Subjects who had been exposed to COVID-19, were actively infected with it, or had recovered from it provided the deeply sampled blood TCRbeta repertoires that made up the dataset. Where HLA class I and class II types were available, the types were taken from metadata supplied by the sample provider, not from assay-based typing.

In the prospective study, participants were roughly 18 to 90 years old, resided in about 25 geographic areas of the United States, and were enrolled through a virtual design. In the prospective study, cohorts were assigned on the basis of participant-reported clinical history obtained from a screening survey and a study questionnaire. In the prospective study, whole blood, serum and a nasopharyngeal or oropharyngeal swab were collected from each participant by mobile phlebotomists. Participants in the prospective study had the option to provide additional blood draws and questionnaires over a 2-month period. Before DNA extraction, prospective study blood samples were shipped either frozen or at room temperature. What the research found in general, with its limitations: Clinical and demographic metadata were provided uncurated, with the amount varying by source and participant.

The chain couples TRBV5-1 to TRBJ1-6; TRBD1 might be the D gene, on 5 matching bases. Sequencing used PBMCs or T cells enriched from blood (not recorded which). The receptor was isolated from a woman in her thirties or forties with acute COVID-19. DNA sequence: TGCGCCAGCAGCTTGGGGGGCCAGGACAATTCACCCCTCCACTTT. This yields the protein CASSLGGQDNSPLHF.